The 7 T cell receptor beta chains listed next were all sequenced from one sample in a study of radiotherapy plus CTLA-4 blockade in lung cancer. Repertoires were generated with immunoSEQ multiplex PCR, while TCRdb's copy carries only in-frame clones and drops some. The sample shows 43,000 or so clones, around 72% of them seen only once. The material was peripheral blood, obtained from a patient treated with radiotherapy plus ipilimumab. These receptors were obtained from a human donor with non-small cell lung cancer who had a complete response to radiotherapy plus ipilimumab.

The chain is built from TRBV6-1 and TRBJ1-6, with 7 bases lining up with TRBD1. The CDR3 extends over 16 amino acids. J was trimmed by 9 bases and V by 4 bases; bases with no gene match: 12. Germline V lookup: CDR1 MNHNS, CDR2 SASEGT. CDR3 region: CASSGRTGRRGSPLHF. The CDR3 bases are TGTGCCAGCAGTGGCCGGACAGGACGCCGGGGTTCACCCCTCCACTTT.

In DNA, the CDR3 is TGTGCCAGCAGTGGACGGACAGGCTATTATGGCTACACCTTC. This codes for CASSGRTGYYGYTF. The chain links TRBV2 to TRBJ1-2; the match to TRBD1 covers 7 bases. CDR1 is SNHLY and CDR2 is FYNNEI in the germline V gene. V was pared by 4 bases and J by 5 bases, with 7 bases of the junction left unmatched. The CDR3 consists of 14 residues.

A remark on this clone: Its ends do not fully match the called genes, so a read error is possible. The V and J genes are TRBV10-3 and TRBJ1-4; D might be TRBD1 (6 bases). The CDR3 loop spans 13 amino acids. CDR1 is ENHRY and CDR2 is SYGVKD in the germline V gene. The CDR3 region has the DNA TGTGCCATCAGTGAGAACATCCAGGGGAAACTGTCTTTT. Residues: CAISENIQGKLSF.

The chain links TRBV6-1 to TRBJ1-4; possible D gene TRBD1, 6 bases. The CDR3 has 14 residues. V shed 5 bases and J shed 8 bases, with 15 bases lying between them. Germline V gives CDR1 MNHNS, CDR2 SASEGT. The CDR3 sequence is CASSRSGVGEKLFF. CDR3 nucleotide sequence: TGTGCCAGCAGTAGATCAGGGGTAGGGGAAAAACTGTTTTTT.

This clone is medium-sized by share. The same CDR3 is also encoded by other DNA sequences in this sample. This rearrangement joins TRBV25-1 to TRBJ2-7; TRBD1 aligns across 9 bases. The length of the CDR3 is 14 residues. Germline CDR1 reads MGHDK; CDR2 reads SYGVNS. The trim removed 4 bases at V and 3 bases at J, leaving 4 bases unmatched. CDR3 sequence (DNA): TGTGCCAGCAGTGGTGACAGGGGGAACTACGAGCAGTACTTC. Amino acid sequence: CASSGDRGNYEQYF.

V is TRBV21-1 and J is TRBJ1-6; TRBD1 is the table's D call, not checked against the DNA. TRBV21-1 is a listed pseudogene. This CDR3 spans 14 amino acids. The CDR3 here is CASSRWTGRSPLHF. CDR3 bases: TGTGCCAGCAGCCGCTGGACAGGGCGTTCACCCCTCCACTTT.

This rearrangement joins TRBV25-1 to TRBJ2-1, with D unresolved. V was clipped by 2 bases and J by 0 bases, with 8 bases between them. In germline, CDR1 is MGHDK, CDR2 SYGVNS. The CDR3 is 15 amino acids. CDR3 in amino acids: CASSEAASSYNEQFF. The CDR3 DNA reads TGTGCCAGCAGTGAAGCCGCGAGCTCCTACAATGAGCAGTTCTTC.